The TCR beta chain described here comes from a study of Ad26.COV2.S vaccination and SARS-CoV-2 variants. Here immunoSEQ multiplex PCR was the method, and the copy in TCRdb shows in-frame clones only, minus some. The repertoire holds approximately 480,000 clones, with 70% to 90% as singletons. The sample's treatment: around 19 received Ad26.COV2.S at low or high dose, single or two shots; about 5 received placebo; per-sample allocation not given. Day 63 after the first injection of vaccine or placebo was the sampling time. Germline V gives CDR1 MNHEY, CDR2 SVGAGI. The CDR3 totals 15 residues. V lost 5 bases, J lost 9 bases, and 5 bases stayed unmatched.

The clonotype comes from a person aged 18-65 years who received the Ad26.COV2.S COVID-19 vaccine or a placebo. The chain has TRBV6-5 and TRBJ2-1; 15 positions match TRBD2. The sample here was peripheral blood, taken in a trial of Ad26.COV2.S vaccine versus placebo. Here the CDR3 DNA reads TGTGCCAGCAGTCGGACTAGCGGGAGGGCCAGTGAGCAGTTCTTC. Protein product: CASSRTSGRASEQFF.